One and the same sample provided the 28 T cell receptor beta chains below, sequenced in a study of shared clonotypes between healthy human individuals. Repertoires were generated with immunoSEQ multiplex PCR, while TCRdb's copy carries only in-frame clones and drops some. This repertoire shows roughly 700,000 clones, approximately 74% found once; its top ten account for less than 2%. The sequencing sample was made of memory CD4+ T cells sorted from blood. Indicated subset: CD45RA-negative fraction. These receptors were collected from a woman in her thirties in good health.

The V gene is TRBV28, the J gene TRBJ1-2, with D possibly matching TRBD1 (5 bases). The CDR3 has 12 residues. V was trimmed by 5 bases and J by 5 bases, leaving 9 bases between them. Germline lookup yields CDR1 MDHEN and CDR2 SYDVKM. The chain's CDR3 is CASSPGAYGYTF. CDR3 coding DNA: TGTGCCAGCAGTCCCGGGGCGTATGGCTACACCTTC.

The chain couples TRBV15 to TRBJ1-1; weak D call: TRBD1 (5 bases). The V end lost 0 bases, the J end lost 11 bases, and 13 bases lay between the germline ends. The V gene's germline CDR1 is LNHNV and CDR2 YYDKDF (reference sequence). The CDR3 extends over 13 amino acids. For the CDR3, the DNA is TGTGCCACCAGCAGAGAGGTCGGCAGGGTGGCTTTCTTT. It yields the protein CATSREVGRVAFF. The full variable domain, its missing parts supplied by reference TRBV15 and TRBJ1-1, is DAMVIQNPRYQVTQFGKPVTLSCSQTLNHNVMYWYQQKSSQAPKLLFHYYDKDFNNEADTPDNFQSRRPNTSFCFLDIRSPGLGDTAMYLCATSREVGRVAFFGQGTRLTVV.

In regard to this clone: Sequence at one end of the junction differs from germline and may be a read error. The V call is TRBV25-1, the J call TRBJ2-7, with TRBD1 matching 10 bases. Germline V gives CDR1 MGHDK, CDR2 SYGVNS. This CDR3 spans 15 amino acids. CDR3 sequence (DNA): TGTGCCAGCAGTGATTCCCTGGGACAGGGGCGGATCCAGTGGTTC. It translates to CASSDSLGQGRIQWF.

The sample holds many counts of this clone. V usage is TRBV4-1 and J usage is TRBJ2-1, with 10 nucleotides matching TRBD2. Germline V CDR1 and CDR2: MGHRA, YSYEKL. With V trimmed by 1 base and J by 7 bases, 7 bases remained unmatched. The CDR3 is made up of 16 amino acids. Here the CDR3 reads CASSQATSGNRNEQFF. The CDR3 DNA sequence: TGCGCCAGCAGCCAAGCCACTAGCGGGAATAGGAATGAGCAGTTCTTC.

The V call is TRBV19, the J call TRBJ1-5; D uncertain. The germline V gene has CDR1 LNHDA and CDR2 SQIVND (reference sequence). Deletions cut 5 bases from V and 6 bases from J, with 14 bases between. The CDR3 has 14 residues. This CDR3 reads CASSLGGLGQPQHF. The CDR3 DNA follows: TGTGCCAGTAGTCTCGGAGGACTCGGTCAGCCCCAGCATTTT.

This clone was observed a few times. This chain connects TRBV28 to TRBJ2-7; TRBD1 aligns across 8 bases. J gave up 11 bases and V 5 bases, and 8 bases lay outside the gene matches. Looked up from germline, CDR1 is MDHEN and CDR2 is SYDVKM. The CDR3 totals 12 residues. This CDR3 is CASSTPTGVEYF. In nucleotides, the CDR3 is TGTGCCAGCAGTACCCCGACAGGGGTGGAGTACTTC.

This clone was observed a few times. Distinct nucleotide sequences in the sample also encode this CDR3. The rearrangement joins TRBV29-1 to TRBJ2-3; D is undetermined. The CDR3 sequence is 13 residues long. Germline lookup yields CDR1 SQVTM and CDR2 ANQGSEA. Trimming took 5 bases from V and 1 from J, leaving 10 bases between them. The CDR3 nucleotides are TGCAGCGTTTCAGGACCCGGCACAGATACGCAGTATTTT. This encodes CSVSGPGTDTQYF.

This chain uses TRBV28 with TRBJ1-2; a possible D gene is TRBD1 (6 bases). V was clipped by 6 bases and J by 8 bases, with 19 bases between them. The CDR3 totals 14 residues. Germline assignment: CDR1 MDHEN and CDR2 SYDVKM. The CDR3 spells CASRRSQGVGGYTF. DNA of the CDR3: TGTGCCAGCAGACGCTCACAGGGAGTGGGAGGCTACACCTTC.

The rearrangement uses TRBV18 and TRBJ1-1; 9 nucleotides match TRBD1. This CDR3 contains 15 residues. Looked up from germline, CDR1 is KGHSH and CDR2 is LQKENI. After removal of 2 bases from V and 1 base from J, the junction contained 2 bases not matched to a gene. CDR3 amino acids: CASSPKDRGNTEAFF. The CDR3 nucleotides read TGTGCCAGCTCACCAAAGGACAGGGGGAACACTGAAGCTTTCTTT.

This chain uses TRBV6-5 with TRBJ2-3; D gene uncertain. CDR1 MNHEY and CDR2 SVGAGI come from the germline V gene. This CDR3 contains 14 residues. Trimming pared 0 bases from V and 5 bases from J, leaving 9 bases between. In nucleotides, the CDR3 is TGTGCCAGCAGTTACTCGATGGTTCAAGATACGCAGTATTTT. Translating gives CASSYSMVQDTQYF.

This rearrangement joins TRBV28 to TRBJ2-7; 16 positions agree with TRBD2. CDR3 length: 18 amino acids. In germline, CDR1 is MDHEN, CDR2 SYDVKM. Germline trimming cut 5 bases from V and 3 bases from J; bases unmatched to any gene: 10. CDR3 DNA: TGTGCCAGCAGTCCACCGGGACTAGCGGGAGGGCTCATCTACGAGCAGTACTTC. Amino acids: CASSPPGLAGGLIYEQYF.

V gene TRBV5-1 combines with J gene TRBJ1-4, with D maybe TRBD1 (5 bases). Germline values: CDR1 SGHRS, CDR2 YFSETQ. This CDR3 is built from 16 residues. The V end lost 3 bases, the J end lost 2 bases, and 14 bases lay between the germline ends. CDR3 DNA: TGCGCCAGCAGCTCATTTACAGGAATCACTAATGAAAAACTGTTTTTT. Translation: CASSSFTGITNEKLFF.

In regard to this clone: Other DNA sequences of this sample code for an identical CDR3. This rearrangement joins TRBV6-1 to TRBJ2-2; a weak D match, TRBD2 (5 bases). Deletions cut 4 bases from V and 2 bases from J, with 8 bases between. The CDR3 covers 14 residues. CDR1 is MNHNS and CDR2 is SASEGT in the germline V gene. In nucleotides, the CDR3 is TGTGCCAGCAGTGCCCTAGCCAACACCGGGGAGCTGTTTTTT. Encoded protein: CASSALANTGELFF.

J is TRBJ2-7 and V is TRBV6-5; no definite D call. Trimming left V 0 bases short and J 3 bases short, with 12 bases between. The CDR3 sequence is 15 residues long. Per germline, CDR1 MNHEY and CDR2 SVGAGI. Written as DNA, the CDR3 is TGTGCCAGCAGTTACTCCCTAGGCCCCGGCTACGAGCAGTACTTC. This translates into CASSYSLGPGYEQYF.

The rearrangement uses TRBV11-2 and TRBJ2-7; 14 bases match TRBD2. CDR1 and CDR2 from the germline V gene are SGHAT and FQNNGV. This CDR3 has 16 residues. After removal of 5 bases from V and 0 bases from J, the junction contained 3 bases not matched to a gene. The CDR3 nucleotides are TGTGCCAGCAGCCCCGGGACTAGCGGGAGCTCCTACGAGCAGTACTTC. Its translation: CASSPGTSGSSYEQYF.

CDR3 in DNA: TGTGCCAGCAGTGAACTCTCTGGAAACACCATATATTTT. Translation: CASSELSGNTIYF. The chain has TRBV6-1 and TRBJ1-3; D unresolved. Germline V gene data show CDR1 as MNHNS and CDR2 as SASEGT. V lost 2 bases, J lost 0 bases, and 2 bases lay in between. This CDR3 has 13 residues.

The chain carries TRBV30 and TRBJ1-1, with 7 bases aligning to TRBD1. The V gene's germline CDR1 is GTSNPN and CDR2 SVGIG (reference sequence). The V and J ends lost 5 bases and 1 base, in that order; junction bases with no gene match: 7. The CDR3 is 14 residues long. CDR3 amino acids: CAWGQGQSNTEAFF. CDR3 nucleotide sequence: TGTGCCTGGGGCCAGGGACAGTCGAACACTGAAGCTTTCTTT.

As DNA, the CDR3 is TGTGCCAGCAGCGCCCTGAGAGTGCCACAAAGTCGGGCCAACGTCCTGACTTTC. Translation gives CASSALRVPQSRANVLTF. The chain recombines TRBV7-7 with TRBJ2-6, with no clear D. The germline gives CDR1 SSHAT, CDR2 FNYEAQ (reference sequence). The CDR3 sequence is 18 residues long. V was cut by 5 bases and J by 5 bases, with 22 bases left in between.

The chain links TRBV28 to TRBJ1-1, with unresolved D. Germline CDR1 MDHEN, CDR2 SYDVKM. CDR3 length: 13 amino acids. The V gene lost 5 bases and the J gene lost 4 bases, with 11 bases spanning the gap. This chain's CDR3 is CASSPGRATEAFF. The CDR3 DNA is TGTGCCAGCAGTCCCGGGAGGGCCACTGAAGCTTTCTTT.

The chain uses TRBV28 and TRBJ1-2, with a tentative D call TRBD1 (5 bases). CDR1 and CDR2 (germline): MDHEN, SYDVKM. CDR3 length equals 13 residues. Trimming pared 1 base from V and 8 bases from J, leaving 11 bases between. The CDR3 sequence: CASSLYPQGGYTF. DNA for the CDR3: TGTGCCAGCAGTTTATATCCGCAGGGCGGCTACACCTTC.

The sample holds one count of this clone. The chain couples TRBV5-5 to TRBJ2-1, with 8 bases matching TRBD2. V lost 6 bases and J lost 16; bases outside the gene matches: 12. Germline V CDR1 and CDR2: SGHKS, YYEKEE (reference sequence). This CDR3 has 12 amino acids. This CDR3 reads CASTPPGLDYFF. The CDR3 bases are TGTGCCAGCACCCCGCCGGGACTAGATTATTTCTTC.

The genes are TRBV5-5 and TRBJ2-6; D gene uncertain. The CDR3 is 15 residues long. The ends were cut back, 3 bases at V and 0 bases at J, with 7 bases in the middle. Germline assignment: CDR1 SGHKS and CDR2 YYEKEE (reference sequence). The DNA for the CDR3 is TGTGCCAGCAGCTCCCACGGCTCTGGGGCCAACGTCCTGACTTTC. Translated, it gives CASSSHGSGANVLTF. The full variable domain, rest sourced from reference TRBV5-5 and TRBJ2-6, is DAGVTQSPTHLIKTRGQQVTLRCSPISGHKSVSWYQQVLGQGPQFIFQYYEKEERGRGNFPDRFSARQFPNYSSELNVNALLLGDSALYLCASSSHGSGANVLTFGAGSRLTVL.

Only one count was recorded for this clone. This chain connects TRBV9 to TRBJ2-3, with 8 bases aligning to TRBD2. The J segment lost 2 bases and the V segment lost 0 bases, leaving 5 bases of the junction unmatched. The CDR3 runs to 16 residues. CDR1 is SGDLS, CDR2 YYNGEE, per germline. This CDR3 reads CASSVGIAGYTDTQYF. CDR3 bases: TGTGCCAGCAGCGTAGGAATAGCGGGATACACAGATACGCAGTATTTT.

The V and J genes are TRBV11-2 and TRBJ2-2; D possibly corresponds to TRBD2 (5 bases). Germline V CDR1 and CDR2: SGHAT, FQNNGV. The CDR3 runs 13 residues. V lost 5 bases to trimming and J lost 7 bases, with 11 bases between them. CDR3 in amino acids: CASSLRTLGELFF. DNA for the CDR3: TGTGCCAGCAGCCTCAGGACTCTCGGGGAGCTGTTTTTT.

J is TRBJ1-2 and V is TRBV11-2, with D perhaps TRBD1 (5 bases). Germline CDR1 is SGHAT and CDR2 is FQNNGV. Trimming took off 5 bases at V and 2 bases at J, with 12 bases between the two ends. There are 14 residues in the CDR3. The CDR3 DNA follows: TGTGCCAGCAGCCCCTGGGGCAGGAACTATGGCTACACCTTC. Translating gives CASSPWGRNYGYTF.

The V and J genes are TRBV29-1 and TRBJ1-3; D is unclear. Trimming removed 7 bases from V and 0 bases from J, with 13 bases in between. Germline V gene sequence: CDR1 SQVTM, CDR2 ANQGSEA. The CDR3 covers 14 residues. The CDR3: CSAEDSYSGNTIYF. The CDR3 nucleotides are TGCAGCGCCGAAGACTCCTACTCTGGAAACACCATATATTTT.

In its sample, this clone was seen once. The chain is built from TRBV30 and TRBJ2-6; no reliable D call. The V end lost 4 bases, the J end lost 1 base, and 5 bases lay between the germline ends. The CDR3 length is 13 residues. Germline CDR1 and CDR2: GTSNPN and SVGIG (reference sequence). The CDR3 loop reads CAWKKSGANVLTF. CDR3 DNA: TGTGCCTGGAAGAAATCTGGGGCCAACGTCCTGACTTTC.

V gene TRBV11-1 combines with J gene TRBJ1-1; D not certain. In germline, CDR1 is SGHAT, CDR2 FQDESV (reference sequence). V was cut by 1 base and J by 1 base, with 7 bases left in between. The CDR3 covers 14 residues. The CDR3 loop reads CASSLGYSNTEAFF. DNA of the CDR3: TGTGCCAGCAGCTTAGGGTACTCGAACACTGAAGCTTTCTTT.